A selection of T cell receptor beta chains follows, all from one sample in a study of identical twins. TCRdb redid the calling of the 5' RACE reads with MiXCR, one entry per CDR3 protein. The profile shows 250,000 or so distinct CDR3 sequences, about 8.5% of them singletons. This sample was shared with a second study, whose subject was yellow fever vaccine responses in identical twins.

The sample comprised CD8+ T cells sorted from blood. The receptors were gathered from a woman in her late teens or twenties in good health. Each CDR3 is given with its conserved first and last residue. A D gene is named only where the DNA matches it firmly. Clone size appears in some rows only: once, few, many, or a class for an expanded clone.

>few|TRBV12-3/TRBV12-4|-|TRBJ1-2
TGTGCCAGCAGTCCCGTACATCTGGGGGGAGACGGCAACTATGGCTACACCTTC
CASSPVHLGGDGNYGYTF
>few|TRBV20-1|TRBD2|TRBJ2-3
TGCAGTGTTTACCGAGCGGGAGGGTGGGATACGCAGTATTTT
CSVYRAGGWDTQYF
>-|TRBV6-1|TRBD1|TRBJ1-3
TGTGCCAGCAGAGCCGAGAGACAGGGGAACACCATATATTTT
CASRAERQGNTIYF
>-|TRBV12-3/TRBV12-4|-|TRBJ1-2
TGTGCCACCACAAACGTCGGGGAGGGAGCCTATGGCTACACCTTC
CATTNVGEGAYGYTF
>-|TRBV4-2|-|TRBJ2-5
TGTGCCAGCAGCCAAGATCCGGGGGGCGGGGAGACCCAGTACTTC
CASSQDPGGGETQYF
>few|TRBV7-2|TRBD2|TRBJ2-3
TGTGCCAGCAGCTTAGTGCCGGGGGGTCGGTGGGGTCCCAGCACAGATACGCAGTATTTT
CASSLVPGGRWGPSTDTQYF
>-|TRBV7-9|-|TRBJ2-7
TGTGCCAGCAGCTTAAGGACGTCTGGCTCCTACGAGCAGTACTTC
CASSLRTSGSYEQYF
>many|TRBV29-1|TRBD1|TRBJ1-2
TGCAGCGTTGAGGACAGGGTAGGGCCAGACTATGGCTACACCTTC
CSVEDRVGPDYGYTF
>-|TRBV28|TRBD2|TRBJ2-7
TGCGCCAGCAGTCCTTGGGCGGGAGCCCACGAGCAGTACTTC
CASSPWAGAHEQYF
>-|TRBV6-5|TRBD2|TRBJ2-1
TGTGCCAGCAGTTACAGGGGTGGAGGGACTAGCAATCTAGGTGAGCAGTTCTTC
CASSYRGGGTSNLGEQFF
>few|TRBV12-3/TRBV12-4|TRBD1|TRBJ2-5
TGTGCCAGCAGTTTAGGACAGGGGGCGCCCCGAGAGACCCAGTACTTC
CASSLGQGAPRETQYF
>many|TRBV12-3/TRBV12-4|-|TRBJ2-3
TGTGCCAGCAGTAACCGGTACACGCCAGATACGCAGTATTTT
CASSNRYTPDTQYF
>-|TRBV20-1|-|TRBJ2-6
TGCAGTGCTAGAGAAAGCTCTGGGGCCAACGTCCTGACTTTC
CSARESSGANVLTF
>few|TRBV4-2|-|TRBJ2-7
TGTGCCAGCAGCGAGCGGTTGGCCTACGAGCAGTACTTC
CASSERLAYEQYF
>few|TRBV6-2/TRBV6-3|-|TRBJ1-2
TGTGCCAGCAGGACACGACAGGACTATGGCTACACCTTC
CASRTRQDYGYTF
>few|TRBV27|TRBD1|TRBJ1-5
TGTGCCAGCAGTCCCCGGACAGGGGATTTGAGTAGCAATCAGCCCCAGCATTTT
CASSPRTGDLSSNQPQHF
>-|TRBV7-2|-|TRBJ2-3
TGTGCCAGCAGCCCGTTGACCCCAGATACGCAGTATTTT
CASSPLTPDTQYF
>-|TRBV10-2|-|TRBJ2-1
TGCGCCAGCAGTGGGGGGCGGGAGTCCTACAATGAGCAGCTCTTC
CASSGGRESYNEQLF